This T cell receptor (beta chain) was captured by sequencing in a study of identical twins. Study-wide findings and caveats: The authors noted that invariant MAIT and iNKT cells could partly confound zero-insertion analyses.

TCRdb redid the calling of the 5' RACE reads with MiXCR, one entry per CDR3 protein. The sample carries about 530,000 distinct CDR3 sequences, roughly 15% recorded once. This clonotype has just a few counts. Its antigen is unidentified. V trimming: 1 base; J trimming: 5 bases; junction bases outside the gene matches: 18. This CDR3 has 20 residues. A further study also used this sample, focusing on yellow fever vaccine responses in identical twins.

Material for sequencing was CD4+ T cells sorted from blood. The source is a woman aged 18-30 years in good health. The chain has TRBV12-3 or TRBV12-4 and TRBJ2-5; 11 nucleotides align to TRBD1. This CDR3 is CASSLVVWTGGEIVRETQYF. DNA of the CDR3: TGTGCCAGCAGTTTAGTTGTGTGGACAGGGGGCGAGATTGTTCGGGAGACCCAGTACTTC.